These 32 T cell receptor beta chains came from one sample sequenced in a study of cytomegalovirus exposure and HLA in healthy donors. The PCR ran on 60 Vbeta and 13 Jbeta primers. TCRdb keeps only in-frame clones here, not all; method: immunoSEQ multiplex PCR. The table lists more than 85,000 clones, roughly 80% of them singletons. Sequencing used PBMCs. Receptor source: a man aged 30 to 45 in good health and CMV-seropositive.

The chain uses TRBV6-5 and TRBJ1-4; D ambiguous. This CDR3 spans 15 amino acids. In germline, CDR1 is MNHEY, CDR2 SVGAGI. V lost 0 bases and J lost 8, with 13 bases in between. The CDR3 reads CASSYSGRVGEKLFF. In nucleotides, the CDR3 is TGTGCCAGCAGTTACTCGGGGAGGGTTGGCGAAAAACTGTTTTTT.

The chain links TRBV9 to TRBJ1-1; D uncertain. V lost 3 bases to trimming and J lost 6 bases, with 12 bases between them. The CDR3 runs to 13 residues. CDR1 and CDR2 (germline): SGDLS, YYNGEE. CDR3 sequence (DNA): TGTGCCAGCAGCGGTTATCCAGAGGCTGAAGCTTTCTTT. This gives the protein CASSGYPEAEAFF.

This sequence joins TRBV5-1 and TRBJ2-5, with D possibly TRBD1 on 5 matching bases. CDR3 size: 16 residues. With 0 bases removed from V and 1 base from J, the gap between germline ends came to 13 bases. Germline lookup yields CDR1 SGHRS and CDR2 YFSETQ. CDR3 nucleotide sequence: TGCGCCAGCAGCTTGGGTCAGGGAACCACCCAAGAGACCCAGTACTTC. This sequence encodes CASSLGQGTTQETQYF.

The chain carries TRBV4-1 and TRBJ2-5, with TRBD1 matching 11 bases. CDR1 is MGHRA and CDR2 is YSYEKL in the germline V gene. Trimming at V came to 8 bases and at J to 5 bases, leaving 4 bases not matched to a gene. This CDR3 comprises 13 residues. CDR3 coding DNA: TGCGCCAGCGGCCGGACAGGGGGCGAGACCCAGTACTTC. The encoded protein is CASGRTGGETQYF.

This clone is labeled hyperexpanded. The sample holds other DNA sequences that translate to the same CDR3. This sequence joins TRBV10-3 and TRBJ1-5; the D gene is possibly TRBD1 (5 bases). V was clipped by 2 bases and J by 5 bases, with 13 bases between them. Germline V gene data show CDR1 as ENHRY and CDR2 as SYGVKD. The CDR3 consists of 15 residues. The chain's CDR3 is CAISEGEGSYQPQHF. Written as DNA, the CDR3 is TGTGCCATCAGTGAGGGGGAGGGGTCCTATCAGCCCCAGCATTTT.

V and J are TRBV4-3 and TRBJ1-5; unclear D gene. The germline V gene encodes CDR1 LGHNA and CDR2 YSLEER. V lost 5 bases, J lost 3 bases, and 8 bases lay in between. The CDR3 runs 13 residues. Written as DNA, the CDR3 is TGCGCCAGCAGCTATTCCGTCAATCAGCCCCAGCATTTT. Its translation: CASSYSVNQPQHF.

V usage is TRBV5-1 and J usage is TRBJ2-7, with D tentatively TRBD2 (6 bases). Germline V CDR1 and CDR2: SGHRS, YFSETQ. The length of the CDR3 is 17 residues. V was clipped by 4 bases and J by 7 bases, with 27 bases between them. CDR3 coding DNA: TGCGCCAGCAGCGGAGGGTCCGCCGGGTCTGGTTCCAGTGAGCAGTACTTC. This codes for CASSGGSAGSGSSEQYF.

The genes are TRBV4-1 and TRBJ1-1; perhaps TRBD1 as D (6 bases). CDR1 is MGHRA and CDR2 is YSYEKL in the germline V gene. This CDR3 comprises 12 residues. V lost 3 bases and J 5 bases, leaving 7 bases between the germline ends. The CDR3 coding sequence is TGCGCCAGCAGCCATAGGGGGACTGAAGCTTTCTTT. It is translated as CASSHRGTEAFF.

The rearrangement joins TRBV7-3 to TRBJ1-2; 10 bases align to TRBD1. V shed 5 bases, J shed 5 bases, and the junction held 5 bases outside the gene matches. The CDR3 runs to 14 residues. CDR1 SGHTA and CDR2 FQGTGA come from the germline V gene. The chain's CDR3 is CASSPGQGVYGYTF. CDR3 sequence (DNA): TGTGCCAGCAGCCCCGGACAGGGGGTATATGGCTACACCTTC.

The chain links TRBV4-3 to TRBJ2-3; D might be TRBD2 (6 bases). The CDR3 sequence is 13 residues long. Trimming left V 2 bases short and J 6 bases short, with 9 bases between. CDR1 LGHNA and CDR2 YSLEER come from the germline V gene. CDR3 residues: CASSQNGGDTQYF. CDR3 nucleotide sequence: TGCGCCAGCAGCCAAAACGGGGGTGATACGCAGTATTTT.

The chain links TRBV27 to TRBJ1-1; D perhaps matches TRBD1 (5 bases). CDR3 length: 12 amino acids. CDR1 is MNHEY, CDR2 SMNVEV, per germline (reference sequence). V was pared by 7 bases and J by 6 bases, with 12 bases between. DNA of the CDR3: TGTGCCAGCATTGCGGGGGGAGCTGAAGCTTTCTTT. This translates into CASIAGGAEAFF.

The chain couples TRBV19 to TRBJ2-7; D may be TRBD2 (5 bases). This CDR3 region has 13 residues. From germline, CDR1 is LNHDA and CDR2 SQIVND (reference sequence). Trimming pared 5 bases from V and 5 bases from J, leaving 13 bases between. This CDR3 reads CASSSGSDHEQYF. For the CDR3, the DNA is TGTGCCAGTAGTTCGGGGTCGGACCACGAGCAGTACTTC.

The gene calls are TRBV10-3 and TRBJ2-2; D is unclear. Trimming took off 4 bases at V and 3 bases at J, with 15 bases between the two ends. The CDR3 sequence is 16 residues long. CDR1 ENHRY and CDR2 SYGVKD come from the germline V gene. The CDR3 region has the DNA TGTGCCATCAGTGCATTGAACAGCACGGACACCGGGGAGCTGTTTTTT. Residues: CAISALNSTDTGELFF.

The chain uses TRBV11-3 and TRBJ2-2, with D possibly TRBD1 on 6 matching bases. The CDR3 covers 15 residues. V dropped 1 base and J dropped 1 base, with 7 bases sitting between them. The germline gives CDR1 SGHNT, CDR2 YENEEA. CDR3: CASSLGGQNTGELFF. DNA of the CDR3: TGTGCCAGCAGCTTAGGGGGGCAGAACACCGGGGAGCTGTTTTTT. Filled out from reference TRBV11-3 and TRBJ2-2, the complete variable domain reads EAGVVQSPRYKIIEKKQPVAFWCNPISGHNTLYWYLQNLGQGPELLIRYENEEAVDDSQLPKDRFSAERLKGVDSTLKIQPAELGDSAVYLCASSLGGQNTGELFFGEGSRLTVL.

CDR3 loop: CASSQDRVGNQPQHF. Written as DNA, the CDR3 is TGTGCCAGCAGCCAAGATCGGGTGGGCAATCAGCCCCAGCATTTT. This chain uses TRBV4-2 with TRBJ1-5, with no clear D. The CDR3 loop spans 15 amino acids. V lost 0 bases and J 2 bases, leaving 8 bases between the germline ends. Germline lookup yields CDR1 LGHNA and CDR2 YNFKEQ.

V gene TRBV7-6 combines with J gene TRBJ2-1; 12 bases agree with TRBD2. The CDR3 length is 15 residues. With 6 bases clipped from V and 4 bases from J, the junction kept 4 bases outside the gene matches. Germline CDR1 is SGHVS and CDR2 is FNYEAQ. CDR3 in amino acids: CASRSSGGGYNEQFF. CDR3 coding DNA: TGTGCCAGCAGGTCTAGCGGGGGGGGATACAATGAGCAGTTCTTC.

There are a few counts of this clone. The J gene is TRBJ2-5, the V gene TRBV30; 7 bases line up with TRBD2. CDR3 size: 13 residues. Germline-derived CDR1 and CDR2 are GTSNPN and SVGIG (reference sequence). The V gene end was trimmed by 1 base and the J gene end by 1 base; junction bases not matched to a gene: 0. This CDR3 is CAWSGGGQETQYF. In DNA form, the CDR3 reads TGTGCCTGGAGTGGGGGGGGCCAAGAGACCCAGTACTTC.

This chain links TRBV7-9 with TRBJ1-1; D is unclear. Deletions cut 7 bases from V and 4 bases from J, with 16 bases between. This CDR3 comprises 14 residues. The germline CDR1 and CDR2 sequences are SEHNR and FQNEAQ (reference sequence). CDR3 sequence: CASTQHEAPTEAFF. CDR3 DNA sequence: TGTGCCAGCACCCAACACGAGGCTCCCACTGAAGCTTTCTTT. Complete variable domain (other parts from reference TRBV7-9 and TRBJ1-1): DTGVSQNPRHKITKRGQNVTFRCDPISEHNRLYWYRQTLGQGPEFLTYFQNEAQLEKSRLLSDRFSAERPKGSFSTLEIQRTEQGDSAMYLCASTQHEAPTEAFFGQGTRLTVV.

The chain carries TRBV7-9 and TRBJ2-3; tentatively, D is TRBD2 (5 bases). V was cut by 2 bases and J by 2 bases, with 11 bases left in between. There are 15 residues in the CDR3. Germline V gives CDR1 SEHNR, CDR2 FQNEAQ (reference sequence). The CDR3 region is CASSLSRDFTDTQYF. In nucleotides, the CDR3 is TGTGCCAGCAGCTTATCGAGGGATTTCACAGATACGCAGTATTTT. The entire variable domain, with the rest obtained from reference TRBV7-9 and TRBJ2-3, is as follows: DTGVSQNPRHKITKRGQNVTFRCDPISEHNRLYWYRQTLGQGPEFLTYFQNEAQLEKSRLLSDRFSAERPKGSFSTLEIQRTEQGDSAMYLCASSLSRDFTDTQYFGPGTRLTVL.

This clone turned up a few times. The rearrangement links TRBV7-3 to TRBJ2-3; the match to TRBD2 covers 14 bases. The V and J ends lost 3 bases and 6 bases, in that order; junction bases with no gene match: 5. This CDR3 spans 16 amino acids. The germline gives CDR1 SGHTA, CDR2 FQGTGA. CDR3: CASSFGTSGGFDTQYF. DNA for the CDR3: TGTGCCAGCAGCTTTGGGACTAGCGGGGGATTTGATACGCAGTATTTT.

The rearrangement uses TRBV18 and TRBJ1-1; the match to TRBD1 covers 7 bases. J gave up 3 bases and V 4 bases, and 8 bases lay outside the gene matches. This CDR3 has 15 amino acids. The germline V gene encodes CDR1 KGHSH and CDR2 LQKENI. The CDR3 DNA is TGTGCCAGCTCACTTGACAGGGTAGGGGACACTGAAGCTTTCTTT. Translated: CASSLDRVGDTEAFF.

The V gene is TRBV27, the J gene TRBJ1-6; D is undetermined. Between the trimmed V and J ends, which lost 3 bases and 0 bases, there was a span of 6 bases. The CDR3 is made up of 15 amino acids. The V gene's germline CDR1 is MNHEY and CDR2 SMNVEV (reference sequence). The CDR3 nucleotides read TGTGCCAGCAGTTTTAGGAGCTCCTATAATTCACCCCTCCACTTT. It yields the protein CASSFRSSYNSPLHF.

The chain employs TRBV6-5 and TRBJ2-3; 12 bases map to TRBD2. The ends lost 7 bases at V and 4 bases at J; junction bases unmatched: 3. Germline CDR1 MNHEY, CDR2 SVGAGI. The CDR3 extends over 14 amino acids. Here the CDR3 DNA reads TGTGCCAGCAAGACTAGCGGGGGATCAGATACGCAGTATTTT. Its protein is CASKTSGGSDTQYF.

V gene TRBV4-1 combines with J gene TRBJ1-2, with 7 bases matching TRBD1. CDR1 is MGHRA and CDR2 is YSYEKL in the germline V gene. The CDR3 sequence is 15 residues long. With 1 base clipped from V and 4 bases from J, the junction kept 6 bases outside the gene matches. The CDR3 loop is CASSQGTGPSYGYTF. DNA for the CDR3: TGCGCCAGCAGCCAAGGGACAGGACCTTCCTATGGCTACACCTTC.

The chain has TRBV28 and TRBJ1-2; a weak D match, TRBD1 (5 bases). Germline values: CDR1 MDHEN, CDR2 SYDVKM. The CDR3 runs to 11 residues. Trimming took 8 bases from V and 5 from J, leaving 9 bases between them. Written as DNA, the CDR3 is TGTGCCAGCGGGGCCGGTTATGGCTACACCTTC. The encoded protein is CASGAGYGYTF.

This chain links TRBV7-6 with TRBJ1-1, with unresolved D. The CDR3 contains 15 residues. The V end lost 1 base, the J end lost 4 bases, and 13 bases lay between the germline ends. Germline V CDR1 and CDR2: SGHVS, FNYEAQ. This CDR3 is CASSLDGTAATEAFF. In DNA form, the CDR3 reads TGTGCCAGCAGCTTAGATGGCACCGCCGCCACTGAAGCTTTCTTT.

The chain combines TRBV29-1 with TRBJ2-1; TRBD1 aligns across 11 bases. The CDR3 spans 20 residues. Germline values: CDR1 SQVTM, CDR2 ANQGSEA. The junction had 16 bases not matched to a gene; V was cut back by 3 bases and J by 0 bases. CDR3 amino acids: CSVEGYGTGGLLRSYNEQFF. As DNA, the CDR3 is TGCAGCGTTGAGGGATATGGGACAGGGGGGCTCCTGCGCTCCTACAATGAGCAGTTCTTC.

The rearrangement uses TRBV7-6 and TRBJ2-2; TRBD1 matches 8 bases. The germline V gene has CDR1 SGHVS and CDR2 FNYEAQ. The CDR3 sequence is 17 residues long. Trimming took 0 bases from V and 1 from J; bases not matched to a gene: 4. CDR3 sequence (DNA): TGTGCCAGCAGCTTAGCGGGGACAGGCCAGAACACCGGGGAGCTGTTTTTT. Translated, it gives CASSLAGTGQNTGELFF.

This clone occurred once. The gene calls are TRBV4-1 and TRBJ1-2; unclear D gene. Germline lookup yields CDR1 MGHRA and CDR2 YSYEKL. V dropped 0 bases and J dropped 3 bases, with 5 bases sitting between them. The CDR3 is made up of 13 amino acids. CDR3 DNA sequence: TGCGCCAGCAGCCAAGAGAGTCACTATGGCTACACCTTC. Its protein is CASSQESHYGYTF.

The CDR3 bases are TGTGCCAGCAGCTTCCAATACGAGCAGTACTTC. It translates to CASSFQYEQYF. The chain combines TRBV7-9 with TRBJ2-7; D uncertain. The CDR3 loop spans 11 amino acids. Germline V gene lookup returns CDR1 SEHNR and CDR2 FQNEAQ (reference sequence). Trimming took off 3 bases at V and 4 bases at J, with 4 bases between the two ends.

The chain employs TRBV7-2 and TRBJ2-2, with D possibly being TRBD1 (6 bases). Looked up from germline, CDR1 is SGHTA and CDR2 is FQGNSA. V was pared by 8 bases and J by 6 bases, with 19 bases between. The CDR3 contains 15 residues. The CDR3 loop is CASGRRDKRAGELFF. The CDR3 region has the DNA TGTGCCAGCGGCCGCCGGGACAAAAGGGCCGGGGAGCTGTTTTTT.

The rearrangement joins TRBV1 to TRBJ2-7; TRBD2 is the table's D call and was not checked against the DNA. TRBV1 is deemed a pseudogene. The CDR3 runs to 16 residues. The CDR3 loop is CTSSQGTSGGFGEQYF. DNA of the CDR3: TGCACCAGCAGCCAGGGGACTAGCGGGGGGTTTGGCGAGCAGTACTTC.